This T cell receptor (beta chain) was sequenced during a study of CD8 T cells in ankylosing spondylitis. Study-wide points: Disease-linked clones displayed a CD8+ phenotype and appeared relatively rarely in peripheral blood. About 8 highly homologous variants made up a TCR beta motif, and this motif appeared characteristic of ankylosing spondylitis blood.

Each TCR beta library was made by quantitative 5'-RACE that incorporated molecular barcodes. TCRdb re-called the 5' RACE reads through MiXCR, storing one row per CDR3 protein. Here the sample spans about 700,000 distinct CDR3 sequences, about 20% being singletons. The CDR3 covers 15 residues. Trimming cost V 4 bases and J 5 bases; bases outside gene matches: 7. Germline lookup yields CDR1 KGHSH and CDR2 LQKENI. In the case of this clonotype: The antigen is unknown.

The sequence was obtained from a male donor with ankylosing spondylitis. The gene calls are TRBV18 and TRBJ1-5; 8 bases are shared with TRBD1. Material: blood, either unsorted or a sorted T cell fraction (not recorded which). The CDR3 reads CASSQATGGDQPQHF. The CDR3 region has the DNA TGTGCCAGCTCACAAGCTACAGGGGGGGATCAGCCCCAGCATTTT.